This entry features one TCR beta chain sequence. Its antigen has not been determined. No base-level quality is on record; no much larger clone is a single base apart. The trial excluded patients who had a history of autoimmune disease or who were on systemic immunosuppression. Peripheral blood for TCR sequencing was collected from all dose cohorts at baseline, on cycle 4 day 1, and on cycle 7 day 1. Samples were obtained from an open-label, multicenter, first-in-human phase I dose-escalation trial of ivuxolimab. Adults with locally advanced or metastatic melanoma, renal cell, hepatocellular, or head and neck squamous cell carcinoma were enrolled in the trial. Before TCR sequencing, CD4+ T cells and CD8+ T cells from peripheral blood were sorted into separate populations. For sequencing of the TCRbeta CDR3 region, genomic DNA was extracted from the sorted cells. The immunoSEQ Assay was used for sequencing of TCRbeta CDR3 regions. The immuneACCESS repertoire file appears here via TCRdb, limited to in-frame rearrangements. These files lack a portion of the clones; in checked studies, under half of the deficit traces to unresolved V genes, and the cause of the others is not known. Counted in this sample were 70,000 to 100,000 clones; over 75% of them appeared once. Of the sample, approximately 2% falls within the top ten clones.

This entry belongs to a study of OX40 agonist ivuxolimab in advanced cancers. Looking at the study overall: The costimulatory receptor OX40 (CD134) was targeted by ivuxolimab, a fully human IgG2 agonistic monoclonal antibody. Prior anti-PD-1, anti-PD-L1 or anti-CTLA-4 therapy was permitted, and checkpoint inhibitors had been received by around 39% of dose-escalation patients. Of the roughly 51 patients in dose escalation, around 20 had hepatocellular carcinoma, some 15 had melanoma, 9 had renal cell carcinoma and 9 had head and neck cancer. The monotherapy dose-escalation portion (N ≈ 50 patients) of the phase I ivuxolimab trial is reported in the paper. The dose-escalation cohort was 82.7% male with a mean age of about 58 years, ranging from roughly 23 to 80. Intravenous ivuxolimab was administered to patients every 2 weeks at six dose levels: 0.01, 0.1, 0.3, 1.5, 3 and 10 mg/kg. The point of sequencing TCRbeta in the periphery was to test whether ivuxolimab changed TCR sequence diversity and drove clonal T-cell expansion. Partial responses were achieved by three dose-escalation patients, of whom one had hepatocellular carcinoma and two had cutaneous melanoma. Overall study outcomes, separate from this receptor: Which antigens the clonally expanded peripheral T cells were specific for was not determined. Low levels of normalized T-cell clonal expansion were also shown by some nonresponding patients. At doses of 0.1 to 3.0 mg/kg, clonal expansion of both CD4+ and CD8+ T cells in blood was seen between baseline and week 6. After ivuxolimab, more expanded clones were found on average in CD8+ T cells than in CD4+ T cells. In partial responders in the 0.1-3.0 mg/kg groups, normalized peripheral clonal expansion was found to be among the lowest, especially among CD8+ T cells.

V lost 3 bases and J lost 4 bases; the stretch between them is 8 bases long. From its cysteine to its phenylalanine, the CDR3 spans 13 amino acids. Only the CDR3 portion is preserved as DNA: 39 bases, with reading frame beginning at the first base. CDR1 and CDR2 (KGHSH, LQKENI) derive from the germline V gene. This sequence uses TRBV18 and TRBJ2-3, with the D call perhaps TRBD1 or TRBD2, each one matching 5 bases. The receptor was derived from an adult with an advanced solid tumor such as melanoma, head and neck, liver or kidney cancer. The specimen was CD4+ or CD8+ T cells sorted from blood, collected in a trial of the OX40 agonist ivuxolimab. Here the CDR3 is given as CASSPEGPDTQYF. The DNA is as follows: TGTGCCAGCTCACCTGAGGGGCCAGATACGCAGTATTTT.